A single sample is the source of the 22 T cell receptor beta chains below, sequenced in a study of early T cells in non-severe SARS-CoV-2 infection. TCRdb called the 5' RACE reads again in MiXCR, with one record for every CDR3 protein. The sample holds more than 35,000 distinct CDR3 sequences, about 5% seen once. What was sequenced was whole blood. The receptors come from an adult who was a healthcare worker with PCR-confirmed SARS-CoV-2 infection or an uninfected control (not recorded which).

This clonotype came up many times. The V gene is TRBV15, the J gene TRBJ1-2; D is unresolved. With 0 bases removed from V and 3 bases from J, the gap between germline ends came to 17 bases. The CDR3 sequence is 17 residues long. Germline V gives CDR1 LNHNV, CDR2 YYDKDF (reference sequence). CDR3 residues: CATSRDVRRKAHYGYTF. The CDR3 DNA reads TGTGCCACCAGCAGAGATGTAAGGAGGAAAGCCCACTATGGCTACACCTTC.

This clonotype showed up many times. The chain links TRBV10-3 to TRBJ2-1; the D gene is possibly TRBD1 (6 bases). Germline V lookup: CDR1 ENHRY, CDR2 SYGVKD. This CDR3 is 11 amino acids long. The germline V and J ends were trimmed by 6 bases and 6 bases, with 6 bases remaining between them. In nucleotides, the CDR3 is TGTGCCATCAGGGACAGCAATGAGCAGTTCTTC. Translated, it gives CAIRDSNEQFF.

This clonotype was counted ten times or more. This rearrangement joins TRBV4-2 to TRBJ2-7; D possibly corresponds to TRBD2 (7 bases). Between the trimmed V and J ends, which lost 0 bases and 7 bases, there was a span of 13 bases. The V gene's germline CDR1 is LGHNA and CDR2 YNFKEQ. CDR3 length: 14 residues. CDR3 bases: TGTGCCAGCAGCCAAGAAATCGGGGGGCGAGAGCAGTACTTC. Amino acid sequence: CASSQEIGGREQYF.

This clonotype was seen ten or more times. The chain carries TRBV7-2 and TRBJ2-7; TRBD2 is a possible D gene (6 bases). Germline CDR1 SGHTA, CDR2 FQGNSA. CDR3 length: 14 residues. Trimming pared 4 bases from V and 1 base from J, leaving 11 bases between. In nucleotides, the CDR3 is TGTGCCAGCAGCTCCCGGCGGGGATCCTACGAGCAGTACTTC. The encoded protein is CASSSRRGSYEQYF.

Concerning this clonotype itself: A much larger clone sits a single nucleotide away, making a read error possible. The CDR3 does not close with the conserved phenylalanine or tryptophan, likely indicating a read error. This chain connects TRBV29-1 to TRBJ1-6; tentative D call: TRBD1 (5 bases). CDR3 length equals 13 residues. With 5 bases removed from V and 5 bases from J, the gap between germline ends came to 10 bases. CDR1 SQVTM and CDR2 ANQGSEA come from the germline V gene. The CDR3 DNA is TGCAGCGTTCGGGGGAACAATAATTCACCCCTCCACTTG. Its protein is CSVRGNNNSPLHL.

At least ten counts were recorded for this clonotype. As DNA, the CDR3 is TGTGCCACCAGCACCCCCGGGACAGCCTACGAGCAGTACTTC. Translated, it gives CATSTPGTAYEQYF. The rearrangement links TRBV15 to TRBJ2-7, with TRBD1 identical over 7 bases. V dropped 4 bases and J dropped 2; count of bases not matched to a gene: 5. The germline CDR1 and CDR2 sequences are LNHNV and YYDKDF (reference sequence). This CDR3 has 14 residues.

This clonotype was observed many times. The V and J genes are TRBV9 and TRBJ1-6; no clear D gene. The CDR3 is made up of 15 amino acids. With 1 base removed from V and 7 bases from J, the gap between germline ends came to 12 bases. In germline, CDR1 is SGDLS, CDR2 YYNGEE. This CDR3 is CASSVSGGSNSPLHF. The CDR3 DNA reads TGTGCCAGCAGCGTAAGTGGAGGGAGCAATTCACCCCTCCACTTT.

This clonotype occurred many times. The rearrangement uses TRBV7-9 and TRBJ2-1; 7 nucleotides match TRBD2. Trimming cost V 0 bases and J 8 bases; bases outside gene matches: 7. Germline V gives CDR1 SEHNR, CDR2 FQNEAQ (reference sequence). This CDR3 region has 15 residues. The CDR3 sequence is CASSLAAGTKDEQFF. DNA for the CDR3: TGTGCCAGCAGCTTAGCAGCCGGGACTAAGGATGAGCAGTTCTTC.

This clonotype was seen ten or more times. The gene calls are TRBV6-6 and TRBJ1-2; D is perhaps TRBD1 (5 bases). The germline V gene has CDR1 MNHNY and CDR2 SVGAGI (reference sequence). V gave up 10 bases and J gave up 4 bases, with 13 bases separating them. The CDR3 covers 12 residues. The CDR3 protein is CATYRLGYGYTF. The CDR3 DNA reads TGTGCCACCTACAGGCTTGGCTATGGCTACACCTTC.

In its sample, this clonotype was seen a few times. V gene TRBV6-6 combines with J gene TRBJ2-1; D gene unclear. CDR1 MNHNY and CDR2 SVGAGI come from the germline V gene (reference sequence). CDR3 length equals 12 residues. Trimming removed 10 bases at V and 9 bases at J, with 16 bases between. DNA for the CDR3: TGTGCCACCAGCCCGCCAATCGGTGAGCAGTTCTTC. Its protein is CATSPPIGEQFF.

This clonotype came up many times. The CDR3 bases are TGTGCCAGTACGACAGGGTACGATGAGCAGTTCTTC. This codes for CASTTGYDEQFF. J is TRBJ2-1 and V is TRBV19; 7 positions agree with TRBD1. Germline V CDR1 and CDR2: LNHDA, SQIVND (reference sequence). The CDR3 loop spans 12 amino acids. With 7 bases clipped from V and 8 bases from J, the junction kept 5 bases outside the gene matches.

This clonotype was seen ten or more times. The chain links TRBV12-3 or TRBV12-4 to TRBJ2-2, with D uncertain. V was clipped by 6 bases and J by 8 bases, with 10 bases between them. The CDR3 sequence is 12 residues long. The CDR3: CASSPSFGELFF. The CDR3 DNA is TGTGCCAGCAGCCCCTCTTTTGGGGAGCTGTTTTTT.

In this sample, this clonotype is medium-sized. This chain connects TRBV2 to TRBJ1-1, with 10 bases matching TRBD1. CDR3 size: 16 residues. Germline CDR1 SNHLY, CDR2 FYNNEI. V gave up 5 bases and J gave up 0 bases; unmatched junction bases: 6. The CDR3 bases are TGTGCCAGCAGTTCGGACAGGGGGTCTATGAACACTGAAGCTTTCTTT. Its translation is CASSSDRGSMNTEAFF.

This clonotype was seen repeatedly, ten times or more. The J gene is TRBJ2-3, the V gene TRBV11-2; no clear D gene. This CDR3 is built from 14 residues. Germline-derived CDR1 and CDR2 are SGHAT and FQNNGV. Trimming left V 2 bases short and J 9 bases short, with 15 bases between. Here the CDR3 DNA reads TGTGCCAGCAGCTTAATTGTCGGCGGAACAACGCAGTATTTT. Its protein product is CASSLIVGGTTQYF.

This clonotype was found many times. The V and J genes are TRBV7-9 and TRBJ2-5, with D tentatively TRBD2 (5 bases). The V end was cut by 5 bases, the J end by 2 bases, with 12 bases between. The CDR3 contains 14 residues. Germline CDR1 is SEHNR and CDR2 is FQNEAQ (reference sequence). In DNA form, the CDR3 reads TGTGCCAGCAGCCCCGGGATGGCGCAAGAGACCCAGTACTTC. This gives the protein CASSPGMAQETQYF.

There are many counts of this clonotype. The chain employs TRBV11-2 and TRBJ2-1, with D perhaps TRBD2 (5 bases). This CDR3 comprises 15 residues. The V end was cut by 4 bases, the J end by 1 base, with 11 bases between. CDR1 SGHAT and CDR2 FQNNGV come from the germline V gene. CDR3 protein: CASSSGVPSYNEQFF. In DNA, the CDR3 is TGTGCCAGCAGCTCCGGGGTTCCTTCCTACAATGAGCAGTTCTTC. The full variable domain, in which reference TRBV11-2 and TRBJ2-1 provide the parts outside the CDR3, is EAGVAQSPRYKIIEKRQSVAFWCNPISGHATLYWYQQILGQGPKLLIQFQNNGVVDDSQLPKDRFSAERLKGVDSTLKIQPAKLEDSAVYLCASSSGVPSYNEQFFGPGTRLTVL.

In this sample, this clonotype turned up many times. This rearrangement joins TRBV20-1 to TRBJ2-3, with 12 bases identical to TRBD1. V trimming: 6 bases; J trimming: 5 bases; junction bases outside the gene matches: 9. Per germline, CDR1 DFQATT and CDR2 SNEGSKA (reference sequence). The CDR3 totals 15 residues. For the CDR3, the DNA is TGCAGTGCCGGGGGGACAGGGGGCTTGGGAGATACGCAGTATTTT. Encoded protein: CSAGGTGGLGDTQYF.

This clonotype was found a few times. V gene TRBV10-2 combines with J gene TRBJ1-3; possible D gene TRBD1, 6 bases. The CDR3 contains 14 residues. Germline CDR1 reads WSHSY; CDR2 reads SAAADI. Trimming shortened V by 1 base and J by 12 bases, and 16 bases separated the two germline ends. In DNA form, the CDR3 reads TGCGCCAGCAGTGAGTGGACTACAGGGCCCGACATATATTTT. It translates to CASSEWTTGPDIYF.

The chain uses TRBV30 and TRBJ1-2; 11 bases align to TRBD1. With 0 bases clipped from V and 5 bases from J, the junction kept 11 bases outside the gene matches. From germline, CDR1 is GTSNPN and CDR2 SVGIG (reference sequence). The CDR3 loop spans 17 amino acids. The CDR3 DNA follows: TGTGCCTGGAGTGTAAGGACAGGGGGCCTATCCTCTTATGGCTACACCTTC. The encoded protein is CAWSVRTGGLSSYGYTF.

This clonotype has only a few counts. V gene TRBV10-3 combines with J gene TRBJ2-3; 14 nucleotides line up with TRBD2. J was trimmed by 4 bases and V by 6 bases; bases with no gene match: 3. Per the germline V gene, CDR1 is ENHRY and CDR2 is SYGVKD. CDR3 size: 15 residues. CDR3 region: CAISLTSGGADTQYF. CDR3 DNA sequence: TGTGCCATCAGCCTGACTAGCGGGGGGGCAGATACGCAGTATTTT.

This clonotype occurred many times. J is TRBJ1-6 and V is TRBV20-1, with D possibly being TRBD1 (6 bases). Germline-derived CDR1 and CDR2 are DFQATT and SNEGSKA (reference sequence). The V gene lost 6 bases and the J gene lost 7 bases, with 13 bases spanning the gap. The CDR3 has 13 amino acids. CDR3 DNA sequence: TGCAGTGCCGGGGGCAGTAGGAATTCACCCCTCCACTTT. This encodes CSAGGSRNSPLHF.

This clonotype is deemed medium-sized (0.01 to 0.1%). This sequence joins TRBV13 and TRBJ1-4, with D hard to call. Germline CDR1 PRHDT, CDR2 FYEKMQ (reference sequence). CDR3 size: 14 residues. V gave up 4 bases and J gave up 0 bases, with 6 bases separating them. The CDR3 sequence is CASSYSATNEKLFF. DNA for the CDR3: TGTGCCAGCAGCTACAGTGCAACTAATGAAAAACTGTTTTTT.